The present entry profiles one T cell receptor beta chain with its context. V lost 0 bases and J 2 bases, leaving 17 bases between the germline ends. Per the germline V gene, CDR1 is LGHNA and CDR2 is YNFKEQ. There are 19 residues in the CDR3. This entry belongs to a study of T cell responses to AZD1222 COVID-19 vaccine. Produced via immunoSEQ multiplex PCR; TCRdb's table is partial and in-frame only. The data hold tens of thousands of clones, with 89% observed a single time. The sequence came from an adult in good health. The source was peripheral blood, collected on day 0 of AZD1222 vaccination. V and J are TRBV4-2 and TRBJ1-6; D gene uncertain. Written as DNA, the CDR3 is TGTGCCAGCAGCCAAGATTCAAGAGGTGCGAGGGCCTATAATTCACCCCTCCACTTT. It is translated as CASSQDSRGARAYNSPLHF.